A single sample gave rise to the 16 T cell receptor beta chains below, sequenced in a study of shared clonotypes between healthy human individuals. Using immunoSEQ multiplex PCR, the repertoire was profiled, and TCRdb retains in-frame clones only, with some absent. The table lists over 1.5 million clones, approximately 98% of them singletons. The specimen was naive CD4+ T cells sorted from blood. Subset denoted: CD45RA+ positively selected. The receptors come from a man under 40 in good health.

The CDR3 loop reads CASSFGSGYEQYF. The CDR3 coding sequence is TGTGCCAGCAGTTTTGGAAGCGGCTACGAGCAGTACTTC. The J gene is TRBJ2-7, the V gene TRBV6-4; TRBD2 might be the D (5 bases). CDR1 and CDR2 from the germline V gene are MRHNA and SNTAGT. The CDR3 runs 13 residues. V was clipped by 5 bases and J by 3 bases, with 11 bases between them.

The rearrangement joins TRBV7-6 to TRBJ2-1; D is unresolved. This CDR3 contains 12 residues. Germline assignment: CDR1 SGHVS and CDR2 FNYEAQ. Trimming took off 5 bases at V and 7 bases at J, with 9 bases between the two ends. CDR3: CASSPMGNEQFF. The CDR3 DNA follows: TGTGCCAGCAGCCCGATGGGAAATGAGCAGTTCTTC.

This clone was seen a single time. The gene calls are TRBV18 and TRBJ2-3; 8 bases match TRBD2. Germline V gene lookup returns CDR1 KGHSH and CDR2 LQKENI. V lost 1 base and J lost 3; bases outside the gene matches: 12. This CDR3 contains 18 residues. The CDR3, as DNA: TGTGCCAGCTCACCACTAAGCGGGAGCGGGGGACGGACAGATACGCAGTATTTT. It encodes CASSPLSGSGGRTDTQYF. The whole variable domain, remainder taken from reference TRBV18 and TRBJ2-3, is NAGVMQNPRHLVRRRGQEARLRCSPMKGHSHVYWYRQLPEEGLKFMVYLQKENIIDESGMPKERFSAEFPKEGPSILRIQQVVRGDSAAYFCASSPLSGSGGRTDTQYFGPGTRLTVL.

The chain links TRBV5-8 to TRBJ2-2; TRBD1 might be the D (6 bases). This CDR3 region has 14 residues. The V and J ends lost 5 bases and 3 bases respectively, with 11 bases between them. Germline loops: CDR1 SGHTS, CDR2 YDEGEE. The CDR3 DNA reads TGTGCCAGCAGGGCCCAGGGGTACACCGGGGAGCTGTTTTTT. This translates into CASRAQGYTGELFF.

J is TRBJ2-2 and V is TRBV7-3, with TRBD2 matching 12 bases. The CDR3 has 15 amino acids. Germline CDR1 is SGHTA and CDR2 is FQGTGA. Trimming cost V 5 bases and J 6 bases; bases outside gene matches: 4. The CDR3 DNA reads TGTGCCAGCAGCCCTAGCGGGAGGGCCCCCGGGGAGCTGTTTTTT. This encodes CASSPSGRAPGELFF.

The rearrangement uses TRBV11-2 and TRBJ2-1, with D maybe TRBD2 (6 bases). There are 17 residues in the CDR3. V was clipped by 1 base and J by 8 bases, with 21 bases between them. In germline, CDR1 is SGHAT, CDR2 FQNNGV. CDR3 in amino acids: CASSLAGRRARLDEQFF. CDR3 DNA sequence: TGTGCCAGCAGCTTAGCTGGGCGGAGGGCGCGGTTGGATGAGCAGTTCTTC.

DNA of the CDR3: TGTGCCAGCTCTCTCCGGGACCCCCAATTCGGGGAGCTGTTTTTT. Its translation: CASSLRDPQFGELFF. This chain links TRBV18 with TRBJ2-2, with D perhaps being TRBD1 or TRBD2 (5 bases each). Per the germline V gene, CDR1 is KGHSH and CDR2 is LQKENI. This CDR3 has 15 residues. Trimming stripped 6 bases from V and 7 bases from J, with 18 bases between.

This chain connects TRBV7-9 to TRBJ2-2, with TRBD1 matching over 7 bases. Trimming took 5 bases from V and 0 from J; bases not matched to a gene: 3. The germline V gene has CDR1 SEHNR and CDR2 FQNEAQ (reference sequence). The CDR3 is made up of 15 amino acids. CDR3: CASSLGQPNTGELFF. CDR3 nucleotides: TGTGCCAGCAGCCTGGGACAGCCGAACACCGGGGAGCTGTTTTTT.

The CDR3 coding sequence is TGTGCCAGCAGCTCCTCCGGGCAGGTCTATGGCTACACCTTC. Its protein is CASSSSGQVYGYTF. V is TRBV7-9 and J is TRBJ1-2; no clear D gene. Deletions cut 4 bases from V and 4 bases from J, with 13 bases between. Germline CDR1 is SEHNR and CDR2 is FQNEAQ (reference sequence). The CDR3 consists of 14 residues.

The CDR3 DNA reads as TGTGCCAGCAGCACGGACACAAGGGGCTTTGATGAGCAGTTCTTC. It specifies CASSTDTRGFDEQFF. The chain employs TRBV5-4 and TRBJ2-1; weak D call: TRBD1 (5 bases). The CDR3 loop spans 15 amino acids. V dropped 4 bases and J dropped 8 bases, with 19 bases sitting between them. CDR1 SGHNT and CDR2 YYREEE come from the germline V gene (reference sequence). The full variable domain, completed using reference TRBV5-4 and TRBJ2-1, is ETGVTQSPTHLIKTRGQQVTLRCSSQSGHNTVSWYQQALGQGPQFIFQYYREEENGRGNFPPRFSGLQFPNYSSELNVNALELDDSALYLCASSTDTRGFDEQFFGPGTRLTVL.

The V and J genes are TRBV19 and TRBJ1-5, with D tentatively TRBD1 (5 bases). The CDR3 loop spans 11 amino acids. Germline V CDR1 and CDR2: LNHDA, SQIVND (reference sequence). V gave up 10 bases and J gave up 6 bases, with 10 bases separating them. CDR3 nucleotide sequence: TGTGCCACCGGGACCGTTCAGCCCCAGCATTTT. Translated: CATGTVQPQHF.

The CDR3 is CASSLGSLAGGETQYF. The DNA of the CDR3 is TGCGCCAGCAGCTTGGGCAGCCTAGCGGGAGGAGAGACCCAGTACTTC. J is TRBJ2-5 and V is TRBV5-1, with 11 nucleotides matching TRBD2. The CDR3 spans 16 residues. Germline V lookup: CDR1 SGHRS, CDR2 YFSETQ. V shed 0 bases and J 4 bases; nucleotides not matched to a gene: 5.

Remarks on this clone: The sample holds other DNA sequences that translate to the same CDR3. This sequence joins TRBV5-1 and TRBJ1-3; possibly TRBD1 for D (5 bases). V was cut by 0 bases and J by 0 bases, with 7 bases left in between. CDR3 length: 15 residues. Germline lookup yields CDR1 SGHRS and CDR2 YFSETQ. The CDR3: CASSLGQNSGNTIYF. The CDR3 nucleotides read TGCGCCAGCAGCTTGGGACAGAACTCTGGAAACACCATATATTTT.

A remark on this clone: The sample contains more than one DNA sequence encoding this CDR3. The genes are TRBV19 and TRBJ2-1; D gene ambiguous. Trimming shortened V by 1 base and J by 4 bases, and 2 bases separated the two germline ends. The length of the CDR3 is 12 residues. Per germline, CDR1 LNHDA and CDR2 SQIVND (reference sequence). CDR3 nucleotide sequence: TGTGCCAGTAGTATAGGGTACAATGAGCAGTTCTTC. Encoded protein: CASSIGYNEQFF.

The gene calls are TRBV7-9 and TRBJ2-5; no clear D. Germline values: CDR1 SEHNR, CDR2 FQNEAQ (reference sequence). CDR3 length: 14 residues. The V end was cut by 2 bases, the J end by 4 bases, with 11 bases between. CDR3 sequence (DNA): TGTGCCAGCAGCTTAAGGATCTCCACAGAGACCCAGTACTTC. Encoded protein: CASSLRISTETQYF.

The gene calls are TRBV18 and TRBJ2-7; TRBD2 agrees at 7 bases. The CDR3 has 14 amino acids. After removal of 1 base from V and 4 bases from J, the junction contained 4 bases not matched to a gene. Germline CDR1 and CDR2: KGHSH and LQKENI. CDR3 in DNA: TGTGCCAGCTCACCACTGGGGGGGAGGTACGAGCAGTACTTC. Its translation: CASSPLGGRYEQYF.